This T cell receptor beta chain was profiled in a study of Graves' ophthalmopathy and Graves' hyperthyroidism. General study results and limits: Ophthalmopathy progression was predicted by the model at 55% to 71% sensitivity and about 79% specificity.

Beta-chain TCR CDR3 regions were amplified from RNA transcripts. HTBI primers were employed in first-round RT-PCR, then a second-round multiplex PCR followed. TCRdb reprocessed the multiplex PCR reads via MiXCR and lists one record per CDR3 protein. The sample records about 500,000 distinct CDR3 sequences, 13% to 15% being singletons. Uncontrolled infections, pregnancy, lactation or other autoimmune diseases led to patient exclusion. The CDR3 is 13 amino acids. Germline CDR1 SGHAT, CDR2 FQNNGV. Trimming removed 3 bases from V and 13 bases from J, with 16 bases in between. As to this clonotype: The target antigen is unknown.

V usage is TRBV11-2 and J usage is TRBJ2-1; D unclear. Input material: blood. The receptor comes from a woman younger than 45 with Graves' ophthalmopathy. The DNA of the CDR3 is TGTGCCAGCAGCTTGATCGAATATGCCCAACAGTTCTTC. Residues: CASSLIEYAQQFF.